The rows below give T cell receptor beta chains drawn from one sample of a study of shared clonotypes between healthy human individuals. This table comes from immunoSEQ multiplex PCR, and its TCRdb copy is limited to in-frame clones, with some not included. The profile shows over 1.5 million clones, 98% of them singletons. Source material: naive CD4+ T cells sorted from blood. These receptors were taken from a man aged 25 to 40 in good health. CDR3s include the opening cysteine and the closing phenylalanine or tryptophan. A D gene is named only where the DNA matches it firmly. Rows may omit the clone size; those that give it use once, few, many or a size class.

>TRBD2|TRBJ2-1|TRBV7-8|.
CASSSSLAGATSYNEQFF
TGTGCCAGCAGCTCGTCACTAGCGGGAGCGACCTCCTACAATGAGCAGTTCTTC
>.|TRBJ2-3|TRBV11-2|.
CASSYSGRTDTQYF
TGTGCCAGCAGCTACTCCGGTCGCACAGATACGCAGTATTTT
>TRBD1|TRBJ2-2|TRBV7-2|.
CASSFNRGGGELFF
TGTGCCAGCAGCTTTAACAGGGGCGGCGGGGAGCTGTTTTTT
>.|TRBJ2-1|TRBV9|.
CASSPRGESTNEQFF
TGTGCCAGCAGCCCTAGAGGGGAGTCCACTAATGAGCAGTTCTTC
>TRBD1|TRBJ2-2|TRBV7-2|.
CASVRDRNTGELFF
TGTGCCAGTGTACGGGACAGAAACACCGGGGAGCTGTTTTTT
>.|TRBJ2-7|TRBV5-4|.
CASSSNSYEQYF
TGTGCCAGCAGCAGTAACTCCTACGAGCAGTACTTC
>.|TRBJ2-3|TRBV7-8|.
CASRHHSTDTQYF
TGTGCCAGCAGGCATCATAGCACAGATACGCAGTATTTT
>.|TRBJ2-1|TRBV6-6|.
CASSYSGLNEQFF
TGTGCCAGCAGTTACTCGGGGCTAAATGAGCAGTTCTTC
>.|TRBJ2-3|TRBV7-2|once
CASSRTSTDTQYF
TGTGCCAGCAGCCGGACTAGCACAGATACGCAGTATTTT
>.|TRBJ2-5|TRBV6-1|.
CASSETVTQYF
TGTGCCAGCAGTGAAACCGTAACCCAGTACTTC
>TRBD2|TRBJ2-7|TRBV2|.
CASTAGTSGSYEQYF
TGTGCCAGCACAGCCGGGACTAGCGGTTCCTACGAGCAGTACTTC
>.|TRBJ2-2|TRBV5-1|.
CASSLEGRLYTGELFF
TGCGCCAGCAGCTTGGAAGGCAGACTTTATACCGGGGAGCTGTTTTTT
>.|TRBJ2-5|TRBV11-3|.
CASSRTSQETQYF
TGTGCCAGCAGCAGGACTTCCCAAGAGACCCAGTACTTC
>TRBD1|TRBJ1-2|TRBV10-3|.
CAISESRTGTGGGGYTF
TGTGCCATCAGTGAGTCGAGGACCGGGACAGGGGGCGGTGGCTACACCTTC
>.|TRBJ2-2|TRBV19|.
CASSMWGQNRDTGELFF
TGTGCCAGTAGCATGTGGGGTCAAAACAGGGACACCGGGGAGCTGTTTTTT
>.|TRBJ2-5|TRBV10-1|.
CASSESVTPRETQYF
TGCGCCAGCAGTGAGTCGGTGACCCCGCGGGAGACCCAGTACTTC
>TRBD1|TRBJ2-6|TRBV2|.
CARRGQGAAGANVLTF
TGTGCCAGAAGGGGACAGGGGGCGGCCGGGGCCAACGTCCTGACTTTC
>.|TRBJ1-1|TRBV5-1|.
CASSLLSSGVMNTEAFF
TGCGCCAGCAGCTTGTTATCTTCAGGGGTGATGAACACTGAAGCTTTCTTT
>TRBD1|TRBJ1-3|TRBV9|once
CASSVGPGGQVHSGNTIYF
TGTGCCAGCAGCGTAGGGCCAGGGGGACAGGTTCACTCTGGAAACACCATATATTTT
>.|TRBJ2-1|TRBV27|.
CASSSFGAVANEQFF
.
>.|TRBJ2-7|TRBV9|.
CASSPGPTTYEQYF
TGTGCCAGCAGCCCTGGACCGACTACCTACGAGCAGTACTTC
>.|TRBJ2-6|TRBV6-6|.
CASSFSGSGANVLTF
TGTGCCAGCAGTTTTTCGGGGTCTGGGGCCAACGTCCTGACTTTC
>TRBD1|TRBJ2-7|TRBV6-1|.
CASRIGTGPYEQYF
TGTGCCAGCAGGATCGGGACAGGGCCCTACGAGCAGTACTTC
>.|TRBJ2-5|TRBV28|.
CASSSPLGTPLGTETQYF
TGTGCCAGCAGCTCACCGCTCGGGACTCCATTGGGTACGGAGACCCAGTACTTC
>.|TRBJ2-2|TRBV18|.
CASSGFSGELFF
TGTGCCAGCTCAGGGTTCTCCGGGGAGCTGTTTTTT
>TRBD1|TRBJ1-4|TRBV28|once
CASSLGTGEKLFF
TGTGCCAGCAGTTTAGGGACAGGGGAAAAACTGTTTTTT
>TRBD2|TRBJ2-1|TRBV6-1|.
CASSGRSYNEQFF
TGTGCCAGCAGCGGGAGGTCCTACAATGAGCAGTTCTTC